These T cell receptor beta chains were read from a single sample in a study of cytomegalovirus exposure and HLA in healthy donors. Sequencing used immunoSEQ multiplex PCR; TCRdb keeps in-frame clones, though not all of them. This sample has about 130,000 clones; roughly 80% occur once, and the top ten carry 7.5% to 9.5%. The sequenced sample consisted of PBMCs. The source is a man aged 25 to 40 in good health and CMV-seropositive. The CDR3 runs from the conserved cysteine through the conserved F or W. A D gene is named only where the DNA matches it firmly. The listing skips clone size in some rows; elsewhere it reads once, few, many or a size class.

CDR3aa | CDR3nt | abundance | j_gene | d_gene | v_gene
CASSYSGQKPQHF | TGTGCCAGCAGTTACTCGGGACAAAAGCCCCAGCATTTT | . | TRBJ1-5 | . | TRBV6-5
CASSLEVSGASNEQFF | TGCGCCAGCAGCTTGGAGGTTAGCGGGGCTTCTAATGAGCAGTTCTTC | few | TRBJ2-1 | TRBD2 | TRBV5-1
CASSLIGTSGVVADTQYF | TGTGCCAGCAGCTTAATAGGGACTAGCGGTGTCGTGGCAGATACGCAGTATTTT | . | TRBJ2-3 | TRBD2 | TRBV7-3
CASSFGDNEQFF | TGTGCCAGCAGCTTCGGAGACAATGAGCAGTTCTTC | . | TRBJ2-1 | . | TRBV5-6
CASSYGQSYEQYF | TGTGCCAGCAGTTACGGACAATCCTACGAGCAGTACTTC | few | TRBJ2-7 | . | TRBV10-3
CASSSLGQPNTEAFF | TGTGCCAGCAGTTCCCTCGGACAACCGAACACTGAAGCTTTCTTT | . | TRBJ1-1 | . | TRBV7-9
CASRGPSGNTIYF | TGTGCCAGCAGGGGCCCTTCTGGAAACACCATATATTTT | . | TRBJ1-3 | . | TRBV6-1
CASSLTGNNSPLHF | TGTGCCAGCAGCCTTACAGGGAATAATTCACCCCTCCACTTT | once | TRBJ1-6 | . | TRBV11-2
CASRTGTNTGELFF | TGTGCCAGCCGGACAGGGACGAACACCGGGGAGCTGTTTTTT | few | TRBJ2-2 | TRBD1 | TRBV6-5
CASSSGTVSSGANVLTF | TGTGCCAGTAGTTCCGGGACTGTCAGCTCTGGGGCCAACGTCCTGACTTTC | . | TRBJ2-6 | . | TRBV19
CASSPLRDRGSPGEKLFF | TGTGCCAGCTCACCGCTCCGGGACAGGGGTTCTCCTGGGGAAAAACTGTTTTTT | . | TRBJ1-4 | TRBD1 | TRBV18
CASNRDTYSGNTIYF | TGTGCCAGCAATCGGGACACCTACTCTGGAAACACCATATATTTT | . | TRBJ1-3 | . | TRBV6-1
CASSLPTGQGTQYF | TGTGCCAGCAGCCTCCCGACCGGTCAGGGGACCCAGTACTTC | . | TRBJ2-5 | . | TRBV5-5
CASSDGQGARFNEQYF | TGTGCCAGTAGCGACGGACAGGGGGCGAGGTTCAACGAGCAGTACTTC | . | TRBJ2-7 | TRBD1 | TRBV19
CASAFNQGAFF | TGTGCTAGTGCCTTTAATCAGGGAGCTTTCTTT | few | TRBJ1-1 | . | TRBV12-5
CASSPANSGTGTYEQYF | TGTGCCAGTAGTCCTGCGAACTCCGGGACAGGTACCTACGAGCAGTACTTC | . | TRBJ2-7 | TRBD1 | TRBV19
CASSLLQGNYEQYF | TGTGCCAGCAGCTTGCTACAGGGGAACTACGAGCAGTACTTC | few | TRBJ2-7 | TRBD1 | TRBV13
CASSRPTGVGETQYF | TGTGCCAGCAGCCGACCGACAGGGGTCGGGGAGACCCAGTACTTC | once | TRBJ2-5 | TRBD1 | TRBV28
CASSLTSSYNEQFF | TGTGCCAGCAGCTTGACAAGCTCCTACAATGAGCAGTTCTTC | few | TRBJ2-1 | . | TRBV5-5
CASSQDYRVRREKLFF | TGCGCCAGCAGCCAAGATTACAGGGTGCGGCGTGAAAAACTGTTTTTT | . | TRBJ1-4 | . | TRBV4-1
CASSLEGQGSYTF | TGCGCCAGCAGCTTGGAGGGACAGGGAAGCTACACCTTC | few | TRBJ1-2 | TRBD1 | TRBV5-1
CASKARPGGPVEQYF | TGCGCCAGCAAAGCCAGGCCAGGGGGGCCAGTCGAGCAGTACTTC | . | TRBJ2-7 | . | TRBV4-1
CASSYHLRLGGETQYF | TGTGCCAGCAGTTATCATCTCCGGCTGGGGGGAGAGACCCAGTACTTC | many | TRBJ2-5 | . | TRBV28
CASSLGRGGMIEQYF | TGTGCCAGCAGCTTAGGTCGGGGGGGGATGATCGAGCAGTACTTC | . | TRBJ2-7 | TRBD2 | TRBV13
CASSQFGSPLHF | TGCGCCAGCAGCCAATTCGGGTCACCCCTCCACTTT | . | TRBJ1-6 | . | TRBV4-1
CAISLAGEDTQYF | TGTGCCATCAGCTTAGCGGGGGAAGATACGCAGTATTTT | . | TRBJ2-3 | TRBD2 | TRBV10-3
CASSDRGTNTEAFF | TGCGCCAGCAGCGACAGGGGCACTAACACTGAAGCTTTCTTT | . | TRBJ1-1 | TRBD1 | TRBV5-1
CASSYPGQDYGYTF | TGTGCCAGCAGTTACCCCGGACAGGACTATGGCTACACCTTC | . | TRBJ1-2 | TRBD1 | TRBV6-6
CASSLGHPNTEAFF | TGTGCCAGCAGCTTGGGACACCCGAACACTGAAGCTTTCTTT | . | TRBJ1-1 | . | TRBV5-6
CASSVAAGGGTQYF | TGTGCCAGCAGCGTAGCAGCGGGGGGTGGTACGCAGTATTTT | . | TRBJ2-3 | TRBD2 | TRBV9
CASSQEGQGTLLAKNIQYF | TGTGCCAGCAGCCAAGAAGGACAGGGGACTTTACTAGCCAAAAACATTCAGTACTTC | . | TRBJ2-4 | TRBD1 | TRBV4-2
CASSFYAGTPSYEQYF | TGTGCCAGCAGCTTTTATGCCGGGACACCCTCCTACGAGCAGTACTTC | . | TRBJ2-7 | . | TRBV11-2
CASSAGTYSPLHF | TGTGCCAGCAGCGCCGGGACTTATTCACCCCTCCACTTT | . | TRBJ1-6 | . | TRBV7-3
CASSPLLGTGNSPLHF | TGTGCCAGCAGCCCCCTCCTCGGGACAGGGAATTCACCCCTCCACTTT | . | TRBJ1-6 | TRBD1 | TRBV7-8
CSVSTGRGSAEAFF | TGCAGCGTTTCGACAGGGCGAGGGAGCGCTGAAGCTTTCTTT | . | TRBJ1-1 | TRBD1 | TRBV29-1
CASSLGQGGEKLFF | TGTGCCAGCAGTTTAGGGCAGGGTGGTGAAAAACTGTTTTTT | . | TRBJ1-4 | . | TRBV27
CASSQDPQGNYGYTF | TGCGCCAGCAGCCAAGACCCCCAGGGAAACTATGGCTACACCTTC | . | TRBJ1-2 | . | TRBV4-1
CASGLPRGVKISGANVLTF | TGTGCTAGTGGTCTCCCACGGGGGGTGAAAATCTCTGGGGCCAACGTCCTGACTTTC | . | TRBJ2-6 | TRBD2 | TRBV12-5
CASSTRDRVAPQHF | TGTGCCAGCAGTACCCGGGACAGGGTGGCGCCCCAGCATTTT | . | TRBJ1-5 | TRBD1 | TRBV6-6
CASSRTGLAGVNEQFF | TGTGCCAGCAGCCGAACGGGGCTAGCGGGGGTGAATGAGCAGTTCTTC | . | TRBJ2-1 | TRBD2 | TRBV7-6
CASSRGGRGNTGELFF | TGTGCCAGCAGCCGGGGGGGCAGGGGTAACACCGGGGAGCTGTTTTTT | . | TRBJ2-2 | TRBD2 | TRBV11-3
CASSFGDTDTQYF | TGTGCCAGCAGCTTCGGGGACACAGATACGCAGTATTTT | few | TRBJ2-3 | . | TRBV7-9
CASSLEVTGLTDTQYF | TGTGCCAGCAGCTTGGAAGTGACAGGGCTCACAGATACGCAGTATTTT | . | TRBJ2-3 | TRBD1 | TRBV5-6
CASSPPSGGTGELFF | TGTGCCAGCAGCCCCCCCAGCGGGGGCACCGGGGAGCTGTTTTTT | . | TRBJ2-2 | TRBD2 | TRBV7-9
CASSEDRLFSYEQYF | TGTGCCAGCAGTGAGGACAGACTTTTCTCCTACGAGCAGTACTTC | once | TRBJ2-7 | . | TRBV2
CASSQDRVAGGYTF | TGTGCCAGCAGCCAAGACAGGGTCGCTGGAGGCTACACCTTC | once | TRBJ1-2 | TRBD1 | TRBV6-5
CASSPRSGLGTNEKLFF | TGTGCCAGCTCACCAAGGTCTGGGCTTGGAACTAATGAAAAACTGTTTTTT | . | TRBJ1-4 | . | TRBV18
CASSLSGGSSHEQFF | TGCGCCAGCAGCTTGTCCGGGGGTTCAAGCCATGAGCAGTTCTTC | . | TRBJ2-1 | . | TRBV5-1
CAISEPRQGRANYGYTF | TGTGCCATCAGTGAGCCCCGACAGGGGCGAGCTAACTATGGCTACACCTTC | . | TRBJ1-2 | TRBD1 | TRBV10-3
CASSVVAGGPQTQYF | TGTGCCAGCAGCGTAGTTGCGGGGGGGCCCCAGACCCAGTACTTC | . | TRBJ2-5 | TRBD2 | TRBV9
CASSLGQRDEETQYF | TGTGCCAGCAGCTTGGGACAGCGGGATGAGGAGACCCAGTACTTC | . | TRBJ2-5 | TRBD2 | TRBV5-8
CASSPLSGAYEQYF | TGTGCCAGCTCACCCTTGAGTGGAGCCTACGAGCAGTACTTC | . | TRBJ2-7 | . | TRBV18
CASSPPWGGDEQFF | TGTGCCAGCTCACCACCGTGGGGGGGAGATGAGCAGTTCTTC | . | TRBJ2-1 | TRBD2 | TRBV18